One and the same sample provided the 28 T cell receptor beta chains below, sequenced in a study of vaccination and CD4 T cells after COVID-19. Treatment denoted: roughly ten-day PBMC culture with coronavirus spike peptide pools or control peptides (ViraFEST assay). Cultured CD4+ T cell DNA was sequenced using the Oncomine TCR Beta short-read assay. TCRdb reprocessed the PCR reads with MiXCR, giving one entry per CDR3 protein. The table lists around 12,000 distinct CDR3 sequences, approximately 80% of them singletons. These receptors are not linked to any known antigen. Sequenced sample: CD4+ T cells from blood, cultured in vitro. The receptors shown here come from a human donor who had recovered from COVID-19.

The chain links TRBV28 to TRBJ1-2, with TRBD1 matching 7 bases. The CDR3 totals 12 residues. V lost 5 bases to trimming and J lost 9 bases; unmatched junction nucleotides: 6. CDR1 is MDHEN, CDR2 SYDVKM, per germline. The CDR3 reads CASSALQGSYTF. The DNA for the CDR3 is TGTGCCAGCAGTGCATTACAGGGGAGCTACACCTTC.

This rearrangement joins TRBV11-2 to TRBJ1-1; 8 bases are a match to TRBD1. Germline CDR1 and CDR2: SGHAT and FQNNGV. CDR3 length: 14 amino acids. Unmatched junction bases numbered 3, after V lost 1 base and J lost 5 bases. This CDR3 reads CASSLGRGRTEAFF. The CDR3, as DNA: TGTGCCAGCAGCTTAGGCAGGGGGCGGACTGAAGCTTTCTTT.

This chain links TRBV20-1 with TRBJ1-2; 10 nucleotides line up with TRBD1. Germline trimming cut 6 bases from V and 4 bases from J; bases unmatched to any gene: 8. The CDR3 sequence is 14 residues long. Germline values: CDR1 DFQATT, CDR2 SNEGSKA (reference sequence). The CDR3 DNA follows: TGCAGTGCGGCTGACAGGGGGCATAGCTATGGCTACACCTTC. It is translated as CSAADRGHSYGYTF.

This clonotype has more than one count but fewer than ten. The chain has TRBV20-1 and TRBJ1-2, with 9 positions matching TRBD1. The germline V gene has CDR1 DFQATT and CDR2 SNEGSKA (reference sequence). With V trimmed by 3 bases and J by 6 bases, 2 bases remained unmatched. The length of the CDR3 is 12 residues. The DNA for the CDR3 is TGCAGTGCTAGGCGGACAGGGGATGGCTACACCTTC. This sequence encodes CSARRTGDGYTF.

There are a few counts of this clonotype. The chain has TRBV20-1 and TRBJ2-5, with 7 bases that match TRBD2. Losses at the gene ends were 3 bases for V and 6 bases for J; bases not matched to a gene: 13. The CDR3 contains 15 residues. In germline, CDR1 is DFQATT, CDR2 SNEGSKA (reference sequence). CDR3 in DNA: TGCAGTGCTAGGCTCGGACTAGGGCAATTGAAGACCCAGTACTTC. Protein product: CSARLGLGQLKTQYF.

The rearrangement uses TRBV6-1 and TRBJ1-2, with TRBD1 as a possible D gene (5 bases). The CDR3 loop spans 13 amino acids. V was pared by 5 bases and J by 4 bases, with 11 bases between. Germline V gene lookup returns CDR1 MNHNS and CDR2 SASEGT. In nucleotides, the CDR3 is TGTGCCAGCAGTAGGGACGGAATCTATGGCTACACCTTC. It is translated as CASSRDGIYGYTF.

This clonotype was observed once. The CDR3: CASRTRPGRSRGYTF. DNA for the CDR3: TGTGCCAGTAGAACCCGCCCGGGACGCTCCCGGGGCTACACCTTC. V is TRBV19 and J is TRBJ1-2; TRBD1 might be the D (5 bases). V lost 6 bases to trimming and J lost 8 bases, with 22 bases between them. The length of the CDR3 is 15 residues. Looked up from germline, CDR1 is LNHDA and CDR2 is SQIVND (reference sequence).

The genes are TRBV4-1 and TRBJ1-6, with D perhaps TRBD1 (5 bases). Germline loops: CDR1 MGHRA, CDR2 YSYEKL. The CDR3 runs 16 residues. Trimming shortened V by 1 base and J by 5 bases, and 12 bases separated the two germline ends. The CDR3 DNA follows: TGCGCCAGCAGCCAAGGGAAGAGCAGGGATAATTCACCCCTCCACTTT. Translated, it gives CASSQGKSRDNSPLHF.

The table lists this clonotype with a count of one. The junction departs from germline at one end; a sequencing error may be responsible. The chain joins TRBV7-2 to TRBJ2-7, with 12 positions matching TRBD1. Germline V CDR1 and CDR2: SGHTA, FQGNSA. This CDR3 has 17 residues. CDR3 DNA sequence: TGCGCCAGCAGCCAAGATCGTGTGGGGACAGGGGGCCGCGAGCAGTACTTC. It codes for CASSQDRVGTGGREQYF. Full variable domain (missing parts from reference TRBV7-2 and TRBJ2-7): GAGVSQSPSNKVTEKGKDVELRCDPISGHTALYWYRQSLGQGLEFLIYFQGNSAPDKSGLPSDRFSAERTGGSVSTLTIQRTQQEDSAVYLCASSQDRVGTGGREQYFGPGTRLTVT.

This clonotype was detected only once. The chain couples TRBV6-1 to TRBJ2-4; a possible D gene is TRBD1 (6 bases). The CDR3 contains 13 residues. V lost 11 bases and J 10 bases, leaving 21 bases between the germline ends. The germline V gene has CDR1 MNHNS and CDR2 SASEGT. CDR3 bases: TGTGCCGGAGAAAGCTCCCCTCAGGGGATTCAGTACTTC. Encoded protein: CAGESSPQGIQYF.

CDR3 sequence reads: CSARDRASGTLTDTQYF. DNA for the CDR3: TGCAGTGCTAGAGATCGGGCTAGCGGGACACTCACAGATACGCAGTATTTT. The chain combines TRBV20-1 with TRBJ2-3, with 9 bases lining up with TRBD2. Germline lookup yields CDR1 DFQATT and CDR2 SNEGSKA (reference sequence). V shed 0 bases and J 2 bases; nucleotides not matched to a gene: 9. The CDR3 is 17 amino acids.

The chain joins TRBV27 to TRBJ2-1, with a tentative D call TRBD2 (5 bases). CDR3 size: 12 residues. CDR1 MNHEY and CDR2 SMNVEV come from the germline V gene (reference sequence). V gave up 5 bases and J gave up 13 bases, with 15 bases separating them. CDR3: CASSPREGPQFF. The CDR3 region has the DNA TGTGCCAGCAGTCCCCGAGAGGGCCCCCAGTTCTTC.

The chain is built from TRBV12-3 or TRBV12-4 and TRBJ2-5; D gene unclear. The germline V and J ends were trimmed by 3 bases and 2 bases, with 7 bases remaining between them. This CDR3 has 13 amino acids. CDR3 in amino acids: CASSLTPQETQYF. In DNA, the CDR3 is TGTGCCAGCAGTTTGACACCTCAAGAGACCCAGTACTTC.

The V call is TRBV28, the J call TRBJ1-5, with D perhaps matching TRBD1 (6 bases). Germline values: CDR1 MDHEN, CDR2 SYDVKM. The V end was cut by 4 bases, the J end by 4 bases, with 29 bases between. The CDR3 has 20 amino acids. CDR3 DNA sequence: TGTGCCAGCAGTTCCCTGGGCCTTAGGGGGGGGGCTTTAGGGAATCAGCCCCAGCATTTT. Translation gives CASSSLGLRGGALGNQPQHF.

J is TRBJ2-7 and V is TRBV20-1; no reliable D call. CDR3 length: 12 residues. V lost 4 bases and J lost 2, with 9 bases in between. The V gene's germline CDR1 is DFQATT and CDR2 SNEGSKA (reference sequence). This CDR3 is CSAIQPPYEQYF. The DNA for the CDR3 is TGCAGTGCTATTCAACCTCCCTACGAGCAGTACTTC.

This clonotype was detected only once. At one end the junction does not follow the germline gene, possibly because of a read error. This chain uses TRBV18 with TRBJ2-1; D not certain. The germline V gene encodes CDR1 KGHSH and CDR2 LQKENI. This CDR3 spans 14 amino acids. CDR3 coding DNA: TGTGCCGGCTCACTCGTCTTAGGGAACAATGAGCAGTTCTTC. It yields the protein CAGSLVLGNNEQFF.

The chain carries TRBV19 and TRBJ2-1, with D hard to call. Trimming removed 2 bases from V and 0 bases from J, with 11 bases in between. Germline V gene lookup returns CDR1 LNHDA and CDR2 SQIVND (reference sequence). This CDR3 contains 16 residues. The CDR3: CASSIWRPSSYNEQFF. Written as DNA, the CDR3 is TGTGCCAGTAGTATATGGCGGCCAAGCTCCTACAATGAGCAGTTCTTC.

The genes are TRBV28 and TRBJ1-1; no reliable D call. Germline lookup yields CDR1 MDHEN and CDR2 SYDVKM. The V and J ends lost 2 bases and 1 base respectively, with 8 bases between them. This CDR3 has 14 residues. The CDR3 region is CASSLPDGNTEAFF. DNA for the CDR3: TGTGCCAGCAGTTTACCCGACGGGAACACTGAAGCTTTCTTT.

The V gene is TRBV19, the J gene TRBJ1-6; D is possibly TRBD1 (6 bases). V was pared by 6 bases and J by 11 bases, with 17 bases between. The CDR3 has 14 residues. Germline V gene lookup returns CDR1 LNHDA and CDR2 SQIVND (reference sequence). CDR3 sequence: CASSLKNAGAPLHF. The CDR3 DNA sequence: TGTGCCAGTAGCCTGAAGAATGCAGGGGCACCCCTCCACTTT.

This chain connects TRBV4-1 to TRBJ2-2, with TRBD1 identical over 9 bases. CDR1 MGHRA and CDR2 YSYEKL come from the germline V gene. J was trimmed by 6 bases and V by 4 bases; bases with no gene match: 12. This CDR3 contains 17 residues. CDR3 sequence: CASSREPGQGIPGELFF. The DNA for the CDR3 is TGCGCCAGCAGCCGGGAACCGGGACAGGGCATCCCCGGGGAGCTGTTTTTT.

V is TRBV30 and J is TRBJ1-2; tentatively, D is TRBD1 (5 bases). Per germline, CDR1 GTSNPN and CDR2 SVGIG (reference sequence). V lost 0 bases and J lost 6, with 11 bases in between. This CDR3 is built from 13 residues. CDR3 residues: CAWSVQVNNGYTF. The CDR3 DNA reads TGTGCCTGGAGTGTACAGGTGAATAATGGCTACACCTTC. Looking up the rest from reference TRBV30 and TRBJ1-2 gives the full variable domain: SQTIHQWPATLVQPVGSPLSLECTVEGTSNPNLYWYRQAAGRGLQLLFYSVGIGQISSEVPQNLSASRPQDRQFILSSKKLLLSDSGFYLCAWSVQVNNGYTFGSGTRLTVV.

The chain carries TRBV20-1 and TRBJ1-6, with 8 bases that match TRBD1. CDR1 DFQATT and CDR2 SNEGSKA come from the germline V gene (reference sequence). J lost 9 bases, V lost 2 bases, and 9 bases had no gene match. The CDR3 spans 15 residues. In nucleotides, the CDR3 is TGCAGTGCTAGATCCAGGGGGCGCGGGTCTTCACCCCTCCACTTT. This translates into CSARSRGRGSSPLHF.

This clonotype was recorded only once. J is TRBJ1-1 and V is TRBV7-8; D is ambiguous. The germline gives CDR1 SGHVS, CDR2 FQNEAQ. There are 15 residues in the CDR3. Trimming pared 0 bases from V and 0 bases from J, leaving 8 bases between. The chain's CDR3 is CASSLAPHMNTEAFF. In DNA form, the CDR3 reads TGTGCCAGCAGCTTAGCGCCCCACATGAACACTGAAGCTTTCTTT.

V is TRBV6-1 and J is TRBJ2-7; D gene unclear. V was trimmed by 3 bases and J by 0 bases, leaving 6 bases between them. Per the germline V gene, CDR1 is MNHNS and CDR2 is SASEGT. This CDR3 has 13 amino acids. CDR3 region: CASSEGISYEQYF. The CDR3 region has the DNA TGTGCCAGCAGTGAGGGCATCTCCTACGAGCAGTACTTC.

This chain joins TRBV28 and TRBJ2-1, with D possibly TRBD2 on 6 matching bases. CDR3 size: 13 residues. Germline lookup yields CDR1 MDHEN and CDR2 SYDVKM. The V end was cut by 5 bases, the J end by 14 bases, with 19 bases between. CDR3 protein: CASSKYLAWEEFF. CDR3 nucleotides: TGTGCCAGCAGTAAATATTTGGCTTGGGAGGAGTTCTTC.

Comments on this clonotype: The junction departs from the called germline gene at one end, perhaps through a read error. The chain has TRBV2 and TRBJ1-2, with D uncertain. The CDR3 extends over 12 amino acids. Germline values: CDR1 SNHLY, CDR2 FYNNEI. CDR3 region: CASRPEGLGCTF. In nucleotides, the CDR3 is TGTGCCAGCAGGCCGGAGGGATTAGGCTGCACCTTC.

V and J are TRBV11-2 and TRBJ2-7, with 7 bases identical to TRBD1. Germline lookup yields CDR1 SGHAT and CDR2 FQNNGV. The V gene end was trimmed by 5 bases and the J gene end by 5 bases; junction bases not matched to a gene: 6. This CDR3 region has 13 residues. The CDR3 DNA is TGTGCCAGCAGCATACTACAGGGGAACGAGCAGTACTTC. It translates to CASSILQGNEQYF.

The CDR3, as DNA: TGTGCCACCAGACTTACGGGACTAGCGGTACAAGAGACCCAGTACTTC. Protein sequence: CATRLTGLAVQETQYF. This chain links TRBV6-2 or TRBV6-3 with TRBJ2-5; TRBD2 matches at 11 bases. CDR3 length: 16 residues. The junction had 12 bases not matched to a gene; V was cut back by 10 bases and J by 2 bases. Germline CDR1 MNHEY, CDR2 SVGEGT.